A single sample is the source of the 23 T cell receptor beta chains below, sequenced in a study of blood T cell repertoires in COVID-19 (dated by TCRdb to 2020 to 2022). The library was built by means of the immunoSEQ multiplex PCR assay. TCRdb stores this immuneACCESS table with in-frame sequences only. Part of the clones is absent; in the studies checked, under half of the shortfall reflects unresolved V genes, and no reason is known for the rest. This sample lists around 91,000 clones; around 79% were detected once. Together, the top ten hold 15% to 20% of the sample. The sequencing sample was made of peripheral blood. These TCRs come from a woman aged 80 or over with active or convalescent COVID-19.

This clone was seen a few times. The chain couples TRBV5-5 to TRBJ1-3, with no clear D. This CDR3 is built from 16 residues. The germline V gene encodes CDR1 SGHKS and CDR2 YYEKEE (reference sequence). Trimming stripped 1 base from V and 0 bases from J, with 11 bases between. The CDR3: CASSLTRAGSGNTIYF. DNA of the CDR3: TGTGCCAGCAGCTTGACCAGAGCAGGCTCTGGAAACACCATATATTTT. The full variable domain, rest sourced from reference TRBV5-5 and TRBJ1-3, is DAGVTQSPTHLIKTRGQQVTLRCSPISGHKSVSWYQQVLGQGPQFIFQYYEKEERGRGNFPDRFSARQFPNYSSELNVNALLLGDSALYLCASSLTRAGSGNTIYFGEGSWLTVV.

This chain links TRBV27 with TRBJ1-2; D might be TRBD1 (5 bases). Deletions cut 5 bases from V and 5 bases from J, with 24 bases between. The CDR3 is made up of 17 amino acids. Looked up from germline, CDR1 is MNHEY and CDR2 is SMNVEV (reference sequence). CDR3 bases: TGTGCCAGCAGTCCCCGGGAGGGGAGGCGCTTTAGTTATGGCTACACCTTC. It is translated as CASSPREGRRFSYGYTF.

This clone was seen only once. The chain joins TRBV11-2 to TRBJ2-2; 7 bases are shared with TRBD1. Germline V gene lookup returns CDR1 SGHAT and CDR2 FQNNGV. Trimming cost V 6 bases and J 6 bases; bases outside gene matches: 13. This CDR3 has 16 residues. The CDR3 nucleotides are TGTGCCAGCAGAGCCCCGGGACAGCAAATAGCCGGGGAGCTGTTTTTT. This gives the protein CASRAPGQQIAGELFF.

This clone was observed a single time. The CDR3 bases are TGTGCCAGCAGCTCCAACAGGGGCAGGACCGGGGAGCTGTTTTTT. This gives the protein CASSSNRGRTGELFF. The chain recombines TRBV5-8 with TRBJ2-2, with 7 bases matching TRBD1. J lost 5 bases, V lost 3 bases, and 7 bases had no gene match. The CDR3 sequence is 15 residues long. CDR1 SGHTS and CDR2 YDEGEE come from the germline V gene.

The V call is TRBV5-5, the J call TRBJ2-3, with D possibly being TRBD1 (5 bases). The V end was cut by 5 bases, the J end by 7 bases, with 23 bases between. Germline V gene sequence: CDR1 SGHKS, CDR2 YYEKEE (reference sequence). The CDR3 totals 16 residues. CDR3 bases: TGTGCCAGCAGTTCTGAACAGGCTAAGCGAATTTATACGCAGTATTTT. It specifies CASSSEQAKRIYTQYF.

V usage is TRBV6-5 and J usage is TRBJ1-6, with 7 bases identical to TRBD1. J was trimmed by 6 bases and V by 7 bases; bases with no gene match: 3. Germline values: CDR1 MNHEY, CDR2 SVGAGI. CDR3 length: 13 amino acids. The CDR3 bases are TGTGCCAGCACCTGGGACAGTAATTCACCCCTCCACTTT. It translates to CASTWDSNSPLHF.

V is TRBV15 and J is TRBJ2-7; perhaps TRBD2 as D (6 bases). The germline CDR1 and CDR2 sequences are LNHNV and YYDKDF (reference sequence). The V end was cut by 1 base, the J end by 4 bases, with 8 bases between. The CDR3 covers 13 residues. CDR3 residues: CATSRVGGYEQYF. The CDR3 DNA follows: TGTGCCACCAGCAGAGTTGGAGGGTACGAGCAGTACTTC.

The chain carries TRBV9 and TRBJ2-3, with a possible D match to TRBD2 (6 bases). Germline V gene data show CDR1 as SGDLS and CDR2 as YYNGEE. The CDR3 is 15 residues long. Trimming stripped 0 bases from V and 0 bases from J, with 8 bases between. CDR3 sequence: CASSVVGTSTDTQYF. The CDR3 DNA sequence: TGTGCCAGCAGCGTAGTAGGGACTAGCACAGATACGCAGTATTTT.

The genes are TRBV7-8 and TRBJ1-2; TRBD1 might be the D (6 bases). The germline CDR1 and CDR2 sequences are SGHVS and FQNEAQ. Trimming took 1 base from V and 6 from J, leaving 12 bases between them. The CDR3 runs 14 residues. The CDR3 nucleotides are TGTGCCAGCAGCTTAGACCGGACAGCAGATGGCTACACCTTC. Protein sequence: CASSLDRTADGYTF.

The gene calls are TRBV28 and TRBJ2-7; no clear D gene. The V end lost 9 bases, the J end lost 0 bases, and 15 bases lay between the germline ends. The CDR3 has 14 residues. Germline CDR1 MDHEN, CDR2 SYDVKM. The CDR3 DNA reads TGTGCCAGTGCCCGGGTCCGTCTCTCCTACGAGCAGTACTTC. This gives the protein CASARVRLSYEQYF.

The chain joins TRBV9 to TRBJ2-1; 10 bases are shared with TRBD2. The CDR3 covers 15 residues. The germline gives CDR1 SGDLS, CDR2 YYNGEE. Unmatched junction bases numbered 10, after V lost 3 bases and J lost 10 bases. Here the CDR3 reads CASSGGLAGDLEQFF. The CDR3 nucleotides are TGTGCCAGCAGCGGCGGGCTAGCGGGAGACTTGGAGCAGTTCTTC. The whole variable domain, filled in from reference TRBV9 and TRBJ2-1, reads DSGVTQTPKHLITATGQRVTLRCSPRSGDLSVYWYQQSLDQGLQFLIQYYNGEERAKGNILERFSAQQFPDLHSELNLSSLELGDSALYFCASSGGLAGDLEQFFGPGTRLTVL.

The gene calls are TRBV9 and TRBJ1-4; D possibly corresponds to TRBD1 (6 bases). V shed 3 bases and J shed 3 bases, with 6 bases lying between them. This CDR3 spans 13 amino acids. Germline values: CDR1 SGDLS, CDR2 YYNGEE. CDR3 DNA: TGTGCCAGCAGCGGGGGGCCTAATGAAAAACTGTTTTTT. As protein: CASSGGPNEKLFF.

The V gene is TRBV7-8, the J gene TRBJ2-1; 11 bases fit TRBD2. Trimming cost V 2 bases and J 8 bases; bases outside gene matches: 5. Germline CDR1 is SGHVS and CDR2 is FQNEAQ. The CDR3 has 15 amino acids. The CDR3 nucleotides are TGTGCCAGCAGCTTAATGGGGACTAGCGGCTATGAGCAGTTCTTC. Translation gives CASSLMGTSGYEQFF.

V is TRBV4-2 and J is TRBJ2-1; maybe TRBD2 (5 bases). Trimming took off 0 bases at V and 0 bases at J, with 9 bases between the two ends. The CDR3 is made up of 16 amino acids. CDR1 is LGHNA and CDR2 is YNFKEQ in the germline V gene. DNA for the CDR3: TGTGCCAGCAGCCAAGATTGGAGGAGCTCCTACAATGAGCAGTTCTTC. Its protein product is CASSQDWRSSYNEQFF.

This chain joins TRBV25-1 and TRBJ2-1; 7 nucleotides align to TRBD2. CDR3 length equals 14 residues. V lost 6 bases to trimming and J lost 8 bases; unmatched junction nucleotides: 10. Germline V gives CDR1 MGHDK, CDR2 SYGVNS. The CDR3: CASSELATSHEQFF. The CDR3 DNA follows: TGTGCCAGCAGCGAACTAGCGACTTCTCATGAGCAGTTCTTC.

This clone has only a few counts. The CDR3 region has the DNA TGTGCCAGCAGCTTAGGTGGGAGGGCCCCAGATACGCAGTATTTT. Translation gives CASSLGGRAPDTQYF. V and J are TRBV7-2 and TRBJ2-3, with 7 bases identical to TRBD2. There are 15 residues in the CDR3. Unmatched junction bases numbered 5, after V lost 1 base and J lost 4 bases. CDR1 and CDR2 from the germline V gene are SGHTA and FQGNSA.

The chain links TRBV5-1 to TRBJ1-1; D perhaps matches TRBD1 (6 bases). The length of the CDR3 is 14 residues. V was shortened by 2 bases and J by 1 base, with 9 bases between the two germline ends. Germline V CDR1 and CDR2: SGHRS, YFSETQ. Here the CDR3 DNA reads TGCGCCAGCAGCTTCGGGACATCGAACACTGAAGCTTTCTTT. It is translated as CASSFGTSNTEAFF.

The chain links TRBV6-1 to TRBJ1-6, with a possible D match to TRBD1 (5 bases). Trimming took off 2 bases at V and 7 bases at J, with 15 bases between the two ends. Germline V lookup: CDR1 MNHNS, CDR2 SASEGT. This CDR3 has 16 amino acids. This CDR3 is CASSERMGPLNSPLHF. The CDR3 DNA follows: TGTGCCAGCAGTGAACGGATGGGGCCATTGAATTCACCCCTCCACTTT.

The chain has TRBV10-3 and TRBJ2-7, with 8 nucleotides matching TRBD1. There are 15 residues in the CDR3. V dropped 4 bases and J dropped 0; count of bases not matched to a gene: 5. CDR1 is ENHRY and CDR2 is SYGVKD in the germline V gene. Here the CDR3 DNA reads TGTGCCATCAGTGCCCCCGACAGGGGCTCCTACGAGCAGTACTTC. Translating it yields CAISAPDRGSYEQYF.

The chain uses TRBV28 and TRBJ1-5; the match to TRBD1 covers 10 bases. Germline CDR1 reads MDHEN; CDR2 reads SYDVKM. The CDR3 runs to 18 residues. V lost 5 bases, J lost 3 bases, and 13 bases stayed unmatched. CDR3 amino acids: CASSITGTGVGVNQPQHF. The CDR3 DNA follows: TGTGCCAGCAGTATAACCGGGACAGGGGTGGGGGTCAATCAGCCCCAGCATTTT.

This clone was recorded a few times. The chain couples TRBV2 to TRBJ2-7; 7 bases fit TRBD2. With V trimmed by 1 base and J by 6 bases, 3 bases remained unmatched. Germline V gene data show CDR1 as SNHLY and CDR2 as FYNNEI. The CDR3 totals 13 residues. CDR3 protein: CASSEEGGSEQYF. The DNA for the CDR3 is TGTGCCAGCAGTGAAGAGGGAGGGTCCGAGCAGTACTTC.

The gene calls are TRBV4-2 and TRBJ2-2, with TRBD2 identical over 10 bases. V shed 4 bases, J shed 2 bases, and the junction held 4 bases outside the gene matches. In germline, CDR1 is LGHNA, CDR2 YNFKEQ. The CDR3 length is 16 residues. The CDR3 spells CASSPGTSDNTGELFF. The CDR3, as DNA: TGTGCCAGCAGCCCAGGGACTAGCGATAACACCGGGGAGCTGTTTTTT.

The chain recombines TRBV5-1 with TRBJ2-7, with 11 nucleotides matching TRBD2. From germline, CDR1 is SGHRS and CDR2 YFSETQ. J gave up 5 bases and V 0 bases, and 10 bases lay outside the gene matches. The CDR3 has 17 residues. CDR3 residues: CASSLARASGRSDEQYF. The CDR3 DNA follows: TGCGCCAGCAGCTTGGCCCGGGCTAGCGGGAGGTCGGACGAGCAGTACTTC. The variable domain in full, completed from reference TRBV5-1 and TRBJ2-7, reads KAGVTQTPRYLIKTRGQQVTLSCSPISGHRSVSWYQQTPGQGLQFLFEYFSETQRNKGNFPGRFSGRQFSNSRSEMNVSTLELGDSALYLCASSLARASGRSDEQYFGPGTRLTVT.